Included here is one T cell receptor (beta chain) sequence, with context. The antigen is not known. The data belong to a study of blood T cells in healthy people across ages. A second about 7 to 12 cycle PCR used barcoded and J-beta primers. TCRdb processed the 5' RACE reads anew with MiXCR; each CDR3 protein has one entry. Among 890,000 or so distinct CDR3 sequences listed, less than 80% were seen once. Notes on the study in general: Age brought a roughly linear fall in TCR beta diversity measured per million T cells.

Looked up from germline, CDR1 is SGDLS and CDR2 is YYNGEE. The CDR3 runs 15 residues. What was sequenced was blood. The chain links TRBV9 to TRBJ2-4; D is ambiguous. With the DNA end fitting TRBJ2-7 better, the J assignment may be wrong. This clonotype was obtained from a man aged 25 to 45 in good health. The CDR3 bases are TGTGCCAGCAGCGTAGGTACAGTAGCAGACTACGAGCAGTACTTC. It translates to CASSVGTVADYEQYF.